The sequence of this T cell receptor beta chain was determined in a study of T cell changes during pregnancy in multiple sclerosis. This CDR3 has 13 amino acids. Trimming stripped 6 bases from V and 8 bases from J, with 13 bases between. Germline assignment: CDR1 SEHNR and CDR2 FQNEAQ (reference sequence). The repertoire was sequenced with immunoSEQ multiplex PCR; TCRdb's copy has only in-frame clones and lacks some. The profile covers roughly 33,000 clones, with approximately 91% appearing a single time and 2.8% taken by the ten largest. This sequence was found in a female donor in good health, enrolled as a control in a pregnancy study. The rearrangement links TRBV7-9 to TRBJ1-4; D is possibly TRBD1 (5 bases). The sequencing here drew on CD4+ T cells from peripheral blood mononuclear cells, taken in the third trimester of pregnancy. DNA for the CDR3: TGTGCCAGCAGTGGGGCCGTGGGGGAAAAACTGTTTTTT. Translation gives CASSGAVGEKLFF.